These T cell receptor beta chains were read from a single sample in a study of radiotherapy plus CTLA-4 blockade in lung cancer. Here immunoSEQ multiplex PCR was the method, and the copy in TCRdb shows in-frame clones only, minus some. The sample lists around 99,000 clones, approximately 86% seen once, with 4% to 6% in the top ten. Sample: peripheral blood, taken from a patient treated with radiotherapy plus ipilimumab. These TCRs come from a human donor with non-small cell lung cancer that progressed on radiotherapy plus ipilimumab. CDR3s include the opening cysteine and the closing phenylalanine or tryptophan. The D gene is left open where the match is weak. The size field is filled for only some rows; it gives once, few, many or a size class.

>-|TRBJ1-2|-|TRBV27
CASSPRNRDYGYTF
TGTGCCAGCAGCCCCCGGAACAGAGACTATGGCTACACCTTC
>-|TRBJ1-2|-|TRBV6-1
CASSHTTANYGYTF
TGTGCCAGCAGTCACACGACAGCTAACTATGGCTACACCTTC
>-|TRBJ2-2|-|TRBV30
CAWSAGIRNAGELFF
TGTGCCTGGAGTGCAGGGATTAGGAACGCCGGGGAGCTGTTTTTT
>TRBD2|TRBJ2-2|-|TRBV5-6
CASSLVLAGNTGELFF
TGTGCCAGCAGCTTGGTACTAGCGGGGAACACCGGGGAGCTGTTTTTT
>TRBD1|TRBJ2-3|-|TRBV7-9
CASSLADRGTDTQYF
TGTGCCAGCAGCTTAGCAGACAGGGGGACAGATACGCAGTATTTT
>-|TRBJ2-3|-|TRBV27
CASRATTPTDTQYF
TGTGCCAGCCGTGCGACTACGCCGACAGATACGCAGTATTTT
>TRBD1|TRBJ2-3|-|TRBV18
CASSPLGQGADTQYF
TGTGCCAGCTCACCCCTGGGACAGGGGGCAGATACGCAGTATTTT
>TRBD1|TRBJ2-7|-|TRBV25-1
CASQGTAYEQYF
TGTGCCAGCCAAGGGACAGCCTACGAGCAGTACTTC
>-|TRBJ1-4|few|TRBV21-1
CASRSCTGDGGYEKLFF
TGTGCCAGCAGAAGCTGCACCGGGGACGGGGGTTATGAAAAACTGTTTTTT
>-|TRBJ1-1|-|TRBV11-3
CASSLVDTEAFF
TGTGCCAGCAGCTTAGTGGACACTGAAGCTTTCTTT
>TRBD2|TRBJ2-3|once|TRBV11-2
CASSGPGGEGGTQYF
TGTGCCAGCAGCGGCCCGGGGGGAGAGGGAGGTACGCAGTATTTT
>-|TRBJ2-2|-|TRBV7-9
CASKGEVSDTGELFF
TGTGCCAGCAAAGGGGAGGTTTCGGACACCGGGGAGCTGTTTTTT
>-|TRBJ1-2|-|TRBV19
CASSGKTRGYTF
TGTGCCAGTAGTGGAAAGACCCGGGGCTACACCTTC
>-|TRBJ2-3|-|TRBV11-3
CASSLDPTDTQYF
TGTGCCAGCAGCTTAGATCCGACAGATACGCAGTATTTT
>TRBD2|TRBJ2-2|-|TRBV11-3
CASSQGLAGSGELFF
TGTGCCAGCTCACAAGGACTAGCGGGATCCGGGGAGCTGTTTTTT
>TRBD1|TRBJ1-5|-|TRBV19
CASSIQGVQPQHF
TGTGCCAGTAGTATACAGGGGGTCCAGCCCCAGCATTTT
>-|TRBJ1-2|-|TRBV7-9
CASSPSGGGAYGYTF
TGTGCCAGCAGCCCATCGGGGGGAGGAGCCTATGGCTACACCTTC
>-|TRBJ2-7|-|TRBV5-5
CASSSGDLHSYEQYF
TGTGCCAGCAGCTCTGGGGACTTGCACTCTTACGAGCAGTACTTC
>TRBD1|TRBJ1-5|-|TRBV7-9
CASSITGDGPQHF
TGTGCCAGCAGCATCACAGGGGACGGGCCCCAGCATTTT
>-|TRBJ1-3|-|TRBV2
CATSQRISGNTIYF
TGTGCCACCTCCCAGAGGATCTCTGGAAACACCATATATTTT
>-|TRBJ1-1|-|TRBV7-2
CASSSSTGGETEAFF
TGTGCCAGCAGCTCCTCAACGGGAGGTGAGACTGAAGCTTTCTTT
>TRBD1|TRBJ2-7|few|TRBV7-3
CASSPTGGEGSEQYF
TGTGCCAGCAGCCCCACAGGGGGAGAAGGCAGCGAGCAGTACTTC
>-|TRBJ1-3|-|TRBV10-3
CAISVGQREDTIYF
TGTGCCATCAGTGTTGGTCAGCGTGAGGACACCATATATTTT
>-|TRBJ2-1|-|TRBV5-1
CASRAPSLSGTYNEQFF
TGCGCCAGCAGGGCGCCCTCACTTAGCGGAACCTACAATGAGCAGTTCTTC
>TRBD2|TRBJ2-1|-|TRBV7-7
CASTPGTSDFNEQFF
TGTGCTAGCACCCCCGGGACTAGTGACTTCAATGAGCAGTTCTTC
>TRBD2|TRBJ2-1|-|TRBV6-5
CASTLAGGPYNEQFF
TGTGCCAGCACCCTAGCGGGAGGGCCCTACAATGAGCAGTTCTTC
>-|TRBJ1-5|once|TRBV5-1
CASSLDSYSNQPQHF
TGCGCCAGCAGCTTGGACAGTTATAGCAATCAGCCCCAGCATTTT
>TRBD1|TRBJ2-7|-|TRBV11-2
CASSLDFGTGRSYEQYF
TGTGCCAGCAGCTTAGACTTTGGGACAGGGCGCTCCTACGAGCAGTACTTC
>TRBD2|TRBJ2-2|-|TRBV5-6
CASSRKGLVNTGELFF
TGTGCCAGCAGCCGAAAGGGACTAGTGAACACCGGGGAGCTGTTTTTT
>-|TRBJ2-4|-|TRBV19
CASSTQGYIQYF
TGTGCCAGTAGTACGCAGGGCTACATTCAGTACTTC
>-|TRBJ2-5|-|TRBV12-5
CASGLVGLSGETQYF
TGTGCTAGTGGTTTGGTAGGGTTGTCGGGTGAGACCCAGTACTTC
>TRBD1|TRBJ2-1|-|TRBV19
CASSITFQGASNEQFF
TGTGCCAGTAGTATAACCTTCCAGGGGGCATCGAATGAGCAGTTCTTC
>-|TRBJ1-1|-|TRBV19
CASSIDLESYAFF
TGTGCCAGTAGTATAGATTTGGAAAGTTATGCTTTCTTT
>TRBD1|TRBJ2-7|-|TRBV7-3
CASSQGDRGYEQYF
TGTGCCAGCAGCCAAGGGGACAGGGGATACGAGCAGTACTTC
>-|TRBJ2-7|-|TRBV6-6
CATSPQAKGEQYF
TGTGCCACCAGTCCACAGGCCAAGGGAGAGCAGTACTTC
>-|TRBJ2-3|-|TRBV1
CTSSHSLPDVTTDTQYF
TGCACCAGCAGCCATAGCTTGCCGGACGTCACCACAGATACGCAGTATTTT
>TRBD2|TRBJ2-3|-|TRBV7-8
CASSLVAGVEDTQYF
TGTGCCAGCAGCTTAGTAGCGGGAGTAGAGGATACGCAGTATTTT